This T cell receptor (beta chain) was retrieved from a study of T cell responses to AZD1222 COVID-19 vaccine. General study points: It should be noted that donors were predominantly white British and more often female, and clonal diversity was possibly underestimated.

Points on this clone: Its cognate antigen is unknown.

The protocol was immunoSEQ multiplex PCR, while the TCRdb copy is restricted to in-frame clones and leaves out a portion. Here the sample spans some 170,000 clones, around 92% being singletons. With 4 bases removed from V and 0 bases from J, the gap between germline ends came to 10 bases. The V gene's germline CDR1 is SGHTS and CDR2 YDEGEE. The CDR3 loop spans 15 amino acids. Here the sequenced sample was peripheral blood, taken on day 0 of AZD1222 vaccination. The chain has TRBV5-8 and TRBJ1-4; no reliable D call. The TCR was taken from an adult in good health. CDR3 in DNA: TGTGCCAGCAGCCTCTACAGAGCAACTAATGAAAAACTGTTTTTT. Its protein is CASSLYRATNEKLFF.